The rows below give T cell receptor beta chains drawn from one sample of a study of T cell changes during pregnancy in multiple sclerosis. The repertoire was sequenced with immunoSEQ multiplex PCR; TCRdb's copy has only in-frame clones and lacks some. The data contain tens of thousands of clones, around 89% of them seen just once; the ten biggest clones take up approximately 0.5%. Specimen: CD4+ T cells from peripheral blood mononuclear cells, collected in the first trimester of pregnancy. The receptors derive from a female donor with multiple sclerosis, enrolled in a pregnancy study. Each CDR3 is given with its conserved first and last residue. Fields, in order: clone size, V gene, D gene, J gene, CDR3 DNA, CDR3 protein. The D gene is left open where the match is weak. Clone size appears in some rows only: once, few, many, or a class for an expanded clone.

abundance: NA
v_gene: TRBV5-5
d_gene: TRBD1
j_gene: TRBJ2-3
CDR3nt: TGTGCCAGCAGCTTGGCCCCGACAGGGGGCCACACAGATACGCAGTATTTT
CDR3aa: CASSLAPTGGHTDTQYF

abundance: NA
v_gene: TRBV19
d_gene: TRBD2
j_gene: TRBJ2-1
CDR3nt: TGTGCCAGTAAGGATTCGACTAGCGGTTCCTACAATGAGCAGTTCTTC
CDR3aa: CASKDSTSGSYNEQFF

abundance: few
v_gene: TRBV6-1
d_gene: NA
j_gene: TRBJ1-1
CDR3nt: TGTGCCAGCAGTGTACTCCAAGGGGTCAACTCCATGAACACTGAAGCTTTCTTT
CDR3aa: CASSVLQGVNSMNTEAFF

abundance: NA
v_gene: TRBV28
d_gene: NA
j_gene: TRBJ2-5
CDR3nt: TGTGCCAGCAGTCCAATCAGTGGAGGGCCCCGGGAGACCCAGTACTTC
CDR3aa: CASSPISGGPRETQYF

abundance: NA
v_gene: TRBV7-3
d_gene: TRBD2
j_gene: TRBJ2-3
CDR3nt: TGTGCCAGCAGCCCCTCGGCGGGAGGATCCACAGATACGCAGTATTTT
CDR3aa: CASSPSAGGSTDTQYF

abundance: NA
v_gene: TRBV7-2
d_gene: TRBD2
j_gene: TRBJ2-3
CDR3nt: TGTGCCAGCAGCGTAGCTAGCGGGGGGGCCACTGGTGTAACAGATACGCAGTATTTT
CDR3aa: CASSVASGGATGVTDTQYF

abundance: NA
v_gene: TRBV4-1
d_gene: NA
j_gene: TRBJ1-3
CDR3nt: TGCGCCAGCAGCAGCCTTCCTTCTGGAAACACCATATATTTT
CDR3aa: CASSSLPSGNTIYF

abundance: NA
v_gene: TRBV7-3
d_gene: TRBD2
j_gene: TRBJ2-5
CDR3nt: TGTGCCAGCAGCTACGGGGGGGCCTTCCAAGAGACCCAGTACTTC
CDR3aa: CASSYGGAFQETQYF

abundance: NA
v_gene: TRBV13
d_gene: NA
j_gene: TRBJ1-2
CDR3nt: TGTGCCAGCAGCTCTGGAAACAGGGATTTGAACTATGGCTACACCTTC
CDR3aa: CASSSGNRDLNYGYTF

abundance: NA
v_gene: TRBV5-1
d_gene: NA
j_gene: TRBJ1-2
CDR3nt: TGCGCCAGCAGCGGGTGGGGGGACCAGAGCTACACCTTC
CDR3aa: CASSGWGDQSYTF

abundance: NA
v_gene: TRBV28
d_gene: NA
j_gene: TRBJ1-1
CDR3nt: TGTGCCAGCAGTTACCTCTTAACAGGGATGAACACTGAAGCTTTCTTT
CDR3aa: CASSYLLTGMNTEAFF

abundance: once
v_gene: TRBV5-1
d_gene: NA
j_gene: TRBJ2-5
CDR3nt: TGCGCCAGCAGCTTGGAGTCAAGCGGACTCCAAGAGACCCAGTACTTC
CDR3aa: CASSLESSGLQETQYF

abundance: NA
v_gene: TRBV6-1
d_gene: NA
j_gene: TRBJ1-2
CDR3nt: TGTGCCAGCAAATTACAAGGGGGGGCGAACTATGGCTACACCTTC
CDR3aa: CASKLQGGANYGYTF

abundance: once
v_gene: TRBV14
d_gene: NA
j_gene: TRBJ1-6
CDR3nt: TGTGCCAGCAGCCAATTGGGGGGTAATAATTCACCCCTCCACTTT
CDR3aa: CASSQLGGNNSPLHF

abundance: NA
v_gene: TRBV6-6
d_gene: NA
j_gene: TRBJ2-1
CDR3nt: TGTGCCAGCAGTACCAGGGCCCTCTACAATGAGCAGTTCTTC
CDR3aa: CASSTRALYNEQFF

abundance: NA
v_gene: TRBV19
d_gene: TRBD1
j_gene: TRBJ1-2
CDR3nt: TGTGCCAGTAGTCTTTCCCGGGACAGCGGCCACACCTTC
CDR3aa: CASSLSRDSGHTF

abundance: NA
v_gene: TRBV19
d_gene: NA
j_gene: TRBJ1-1
CDR3nt: TGTGCCAGTATCCAGGACTACTACACTGAAGCTTTCTTT
CDR3aa: CASIQDYYTEAFF

abundance: NA
v_gene: TRBV5-4
d_gene: TRBD1
j_gene: TRBJ2-1
CDR3nt: TGTGCCAGCAGCACCCGGACAGGGGGGTTCGACAATGAGCAGTTCTTC
CDR3aa: CASSTRTGGFDNEQFF

abundance: NA
v_gene: TRBV7-2
d_gene: NA
j_gene: TRBJ2-5
CDR3nt: TGTGCCAGCAGCTTAGCGTTCGGGGGCCAAGAGACCCAGTACTTC
CDR3aa: CASSLAFGGQETQYF

abundance: NA
v_gene: TRBV5-1
d_gene: NA
j_gene: TRBJ2-5
CDR3nt: TGCGCCAGCAGCTATGGGGGGGGCTTCCAAGAGACCCAGTACTTC
CDR3aa: CASSYGGGFQETQYF

abundance: NA
v_gene: TRBV13
d_gene: NA
j_gene: TRBJ1-2
CDR3nt: TGTGCCAGCAGGACCACAGTGGACTATGGCTACACCTTC
CDR3aa: CASRTTVDYGYTF

abundance: NA
v_gene: TRBV5-6
d_gene: TRBD1
j_gene: TRBJ2-1
CDR3nt: TGTGCCAGCAGCTCCAGGGGGCGCGAGCAGTTCTTC
CDR3aa: CASSSRGREQFF

abundance: once
v_gene: TRBV6-5
d_gene: NA
j_gene: TRBJ1-2
CDR3nt: TGTACCAAGGGGGGGGTGAATGGCTACACCTTC
CDR3aa: CTKGGVNGYTF

abundance: few
v_gene: TRBV5-4
d_gene: NA
j_gene: TRBJ1-1
CDR3nt: TGTGCCAGCAGCACGGAGGTCAGTTACACTGAAGCTTTCTTT
CDR3aa: CASSTEVSYTEAFF

abundance: NA
v_gene: TRBV19
d_gene: TRBD1
j_gene: TRBJ1-4
CDR3nt: TGTGCCAGTAGCACCGGGACAGTTCGCGTTTTT
CDR3aa: CASSTGTVRVF

abundance: NA
v_gene: TRBV16
d_gene: NA
j_gene: TRBJ1-5
CDR3nt: TGTGCCAGCAGCCAATCGGGGCCCGATCAGCCCCAGCATTTT
CDR3aa: CASSQSGPDQPQHF

abundance: NA
v_gene: TRBV5-4
d_gene: NA
j_gene: TRBJ2-7
CDR3nt: TGTGCCAGCAGCTTTGGGACTGGAGACGAGCAGTACTTC
CDR3aa: CASSFGTGDEQYF

abundance: NA
v_gene: TRBV10-1
d_gene: TRBD1
j_gene: TRBJ2-1
CDR3nt: TGCGCCAGCAGTCCGGGACAGGGGTACAATGAGCAGTTCTTC
CDR3aa: CASSPGQGYNEQFF

abundance: NA
v_gene: TRBV5-4
d_gene: NA
j_gene: TRBJ1-2
CDR3nt: TGTGCCAGCAGCTTGGTGGCCGGGATCAGCTATGGCTACACCTTC
CDR3aa: CASSLVAGISYGYTF

abundance: few
v_gene: TRBV5-1
d_gene: TRBD1
j_gene: TRBJ1-2
CDR3nt: TGCGCCAGCAGCTCGGGACAGGGAGACTATGGCTACACCTTC
CDR3aa: CASSSGQGDYGYTF

abundance: NA
v_gene: TRBV18
d_gene: TRBD2
j_gene: TRBJ2-1
CDR3nt: TGTGCCAGCTCACCCAGCGGGAGGGTTGCCGATGAGCAGTTCTTC
CDR3aa: CASSPSGRVADEQFF

abundance: NA
v_gene: TRBV7-2
d_gene: TRBD2
j_gene: TRBJ2-1
CDR3nt: TGTGCCAGCAGCGAAAGCGGGGGGGCTTATATTGAGCAGTTCTTC
CDR3aa: CASSESGGAYIEQFF

abundance: NA
v_gene: TRBV19
d_gene: NA
j_gene: TRBJ1-1
CDR3nt: TGTGCCAGTTCCTCGGACAGTAACACTGAAGCTTTCTTT
CDR3aa: CASSSDSNTEAFF

abundance: NA
v_gene: TRBV7-3
d_gene: NA
j_gene: TRBJ2-7
CDR3nt: TGTGCCAGCAGTTCCACAGGTGCCTTATACGAGCAGTACTTC
CDR3aa: CASSSTGALYEQYF

abundance: few
v_gene: TRBV9
d_gene: NA
j_gene: TRBJ1-1
CDR3nt: TGTGCCAGCAGCGTAGAAGGAGACACTGAAGCTTTCTTT
CDR3aa: CASSVEGDTEAFF

abundance: few
v_gene: TRBV5-1
d_gene: TRBD1
j_gene: TRBJ1-6
CDR3nt: TGCGCCAGCAGACCTGGACAGGGAGGCAACTCACCCCTCCACTTT
CDR3aa: CASRPGQGGNSPLHF

abundance: NA
v_gene: TRBV7-2
d_gene: NA
j_gene: TRBJ2-1
CDR3nt: TGTGCCAGCAGCTTAAGGGGCCTTTACAATGAGCAGTTCTTC
CDR3aa: CASSLRGLYNEQFF

abundance: NA
v_gene: TRBV5-6
d_gene: NA
j_gene: TRBJ1-1
CDR3nt: TGTGCCAGCAGCTTGAGTCTGTGGACAATCCGAACAACTGAAGCTTTCTTT
CDR3aa: CASSLSLWTIRTTEAFF

abundance: NA
v_gene: TRBV28
d_gene: TRBD1
j_gene: TRBJ1-2
CDR3nt: TGTGCCAGCAGTTTCAGGGGGGTTACCTATGGCTACACCTTC
CDR3aa: CASSFRGVTYGYTF

abundance: once
v_gene: TRBV19
d_gene: NA
j_gene: TRBJ1-3
CDR3nt: TGTGCCAGTAGTAGGGCAGTCGGTTCCGGAAACACCATATATTTT
CDR3aa: CASSRAVGSGNTIYF

abundance: NA
v_gene: TRBV4-2
d_gene: NA
j_gene: TRBJ1-2
CDR3nt: TGTGCCAGCAGCCAAGCAAGGGTTCAGGGATATGGCTACACCTTC
CDR3aa: CASSQARVQGYGYTF

abundance: NA
v_gene: TRBV28
d_gene: NA
j_gene: TRBJ1-6
CDR3nt: TGTGCCAGCAGTTCTAGTTCACCCCTCCACTTT
CDR3aa: CASSSSSPLHF

abundance: few
v_gene: TRBV7-3
d_gene: TRBD1
j_gene: TRBJ2-3
CDR3nt: TGTGCCAGCAGTCTCCTCCGGGACAGGAGCACAGATACGCAGTATTTT
CDR3aa: CASSLLRDRSTDTQYF

abundance: NA
v_gene: TRBV7-9
d_gene: NA
j_gene: TRBJ1-2
CDR3nt: TGTGCCAGCAGCTTACGGGGTGGGTATGGCTACACCTTC
CDR3aa: CASSLRGGYGYTF

abundance: NA
v_gene: TRBV30
d_gene: NA
j_gene: TRBJ1-3
CDR3nt: TGTGCCTGGAGTGTACACGCAGACTCTGGAAACACCATATATTTT
CDR3aa: CAWSVHADSGNTIYF

abundance: NA
v_gene: TRBV6-1
d_gene: TRBD1
j_gene: TRBJ1-5
CDR3nt: TGTGCCAGCAGTGGTGCCGGGGACAGGGATCTGGTCGATCGCAATCAGCCCCAGCATTTT
CDR3aa: CASSGAGDRDLVDRNQPQHF

abundance: NA
v_gene: TRBV7-2
d_gene: NA
j_gene: TRBJ2-5
CDR3nt: TGTGCCAGCAGCTTTGTCGGGGGACAAGAGACCCAGTACTTC
CDR3aa: CASSFVGGQETQYF

abundance: NA
v_gene: TRBV5-1
d_gene: TRBD1
j_gene: TRBJ2-5
CDR3nt: TGCGCCAGCAGCTCCGTATCAATGACAGGGCAAGGGGTGACCCAGTACTTC
CDR3aa: CASSSVSMTGQGVTQYF

abundance: NA
v_gene: TRBV5-1
d_gene: NA
j_gene: TRBJ2-2
CDR3nt: TGCGCCAGCAGCTTGACGGGAAACGCGAACACCGGGGAGCTGTTTTTT
CDR3aa: CASSLTGNANTGELFF

abundance: once
v_gene: TRBV2
d_gene: NA
j_gene: TRBJ1-2
CDR3nt: TGTGCCAGCCGCCTCCAGGCGGGGGACGAGGGCTACACCTTC
CDR3aa: CASRLQAGDEGYTF

abundance: NA
v_gene: TRBV29-1
d_gene: TRBD1
j_gene: TRBJ2-1
CDR3nt: TGCAGCGTTGGACAGGGGGCTGAGCAGTTCTTC
CDR3aa: CSVGQGAEQFF

abundance: NA
v_gene: TRBV10-3
d_gene: NA
j_gene: TRBJ2-4
CDR3nt: TGTGCCATCAGTGAGTACTGGGACACCAAAAACATTCAGTACTTC
CDR3aa: CAISEYWDTKNIQYF

abundance: NA
v_gene: TRBV4-1
d_gene: TRBD1
j_gene: TRBJ1-4
CDR3nt: TGCGCCAGCAGCCCATCCGGGACAGGGGTTGAAAAACTGTTTTTT
CDR3aa: CASSPSGTGVEKLFF

abundance: NA
v_gene: TRBV5-8
d_gene: NA
j_gene: TRBJ1-6
CDR3nt: TGTGCCAGCAGCTTGAGAGGCACCCTCCACTTT
CDR3aa: CASSLRGTLHF

abundance: NA
v_gene: TRBV7-2
d_gene: NA
j_gene: TRBJ1-1
CDR3nt: TGTGCCAGCAGCCCCAGAGGAGATAACGCTGAAGCTTTCTTT
CDR3aa: CASSPRGDNAEAFF

abundance: NA
v_gene: TRBV19
d_gene: NA
j_gene: TRBJ2-3
CDR3nt: TGTGCCAGTAGTTTGACTAGTAGCACTGCAGATACGCAGTATTTT
CDR3aa: CASSLTSSTADTQYF

abundance: NA
v_gene: TRBV18
d_gene: TRBD1
j_gene: TRBJ2-7
CDR3nt: TGTGCCAGCTCCGTAGTGGCCGGGACAGGGGTTTACGAGCAGTACTTC
CDR3aa: CASSVVAGTGVYEQYF

abundance: NA
v_gene: TRBV7-2
d_gene: NA
j_gene: TRBJ2-7
CDR3nt: TGTGCCAGCAGCTTAGAGGTGCAGGGAAACCACCCGTACGAGCAGTACTTC
CDR3aa: CASSLEVQGNHPYEQYF